One and the same sample provided the 26 T cell receptor beta chains below, sequenced in a study of post-analysis software for immune sequencing data. The study, taken as a whole, reports: TRBV segments more frequent in patients than in controls numbered about five and included TRBV5-6, TRBV5-1 and TRBV20-1.

Presence of unique molecular identifiers characterized the TCR beta cDNA libraries. TCRdb re-called the PCR reads with MiXCR, one entry per CDR3 protein. The sample yields more than 450,000 distinct CDR3 sequences, roughly 40% seen once. These TCRs are of unknown antigen specificity. Sequencing was carried out using blood. Receptors were obtained from a girl between 10 and 17 years old with multiple sclerosis.

The CDR3 sequence: CASSPSLTKAGELFF. The CDR3 region has the DNA TGTGCCAGCAGCCCTTCGCTAACTAAGGCCGGGGAGCTGTTTTTT. The chain carries TRBV7-2 and TRBJ2-2; unclear D gene. Trimming shortened V by 5 bases and J by 6 bases, and 16 bases separated the two germline ends. The germline gives CDR1 SGHTA, CDR2 FQGNSA. This CDR3 contains 15 residues.

The rearrangement links TRBV10-3 to TRBJ2-7; 12 positions agree with TRBD2. After removal of 3 bases from V and 4 bases from J, the junction contained 1 base not matched to a gene. The CDR3 has 14 amino acids. CDR1 is ENHRY, CDR2 SYGVKD, per germline. As DNA, the CDR3 is TGTGCCATCAGTGACGGGACTAGCGGGTACGAGCAGTACTTC. It translates to CAISDGTSGYEQYF.

The J gene is TRBJ1-1, the V gene TRBV10-3; D is unresolved. The V gene lost 3 bases and the J gene lost 3 bases, with 5 bases spanning the gap. Germline CDR1 is ENHRY and CDR2 is SYGVKD. The CDR3 runs to 12 residues. The CDR3 loop is CAISDRDTEAFF. The CDR3 region has the DNA TGTGCCATCAGTGACCGAGACACTGAAGCTTTCTTT.

The chain links TRBV30 to TRBJ2-7, with a tentative D call TRBD2 (6 bases). Germline V gives CDR1 GTSNPN, CDR2 SVGIG (reference sequence). Deletions cut 4 bases from V and 3 bases from J, with 16 bases between. There are 14 residues in the CDR3. CDR3 region: CAWTGGSVVYEQYF. In DNA form, the CDR3 reads TGTGCCTGGACCGGAGGGTCGGTAGTCTACGAGCAGTACTTC.

The V call is TRBV20-1, the J call TRBJ2-1; D uncertain. V was clipped by 5 bases and J by 7 bases, with 9 bases between them. CDR3 size: 11 residues. In germline, CDR1 is DFQATT, CDR2 SNEGSKA (reference sequence). The CDR3 sequence: CSAFTRNEQFF. The DNA for the CDR3 is TGCAGTGCTTTCACACGTAATGAGCAGTTCTTC.

J is TRBJ1-2 and V is TRBV5-1, with 7 bases lining up with TRBD1. The CDR3 totals 16 residues. V lost 2 bases to trimming and J lost 8 bases; unmatched junction nucleotides: 15. Germline loops: CDR1 SGHRS, CDR2 YFSETQ. The CDR3 DNA reads as TGCGCCAGCAGCTTAAGCACAGGGGTCCACGTGAGCGGCTACACCTTC. Translation: CASSLSTGVHVSGYTF. Together with reference TRBV5-1 and TRBJ1-2, the CDR3 gives the full variable domain: KAGVTQTPRYLIKTRGQQVTLSCSPISGHRSVSWYQQTPGQGLQFLFEYFSETQRNKGNFPGRFSGRQFSNSRSEMNVSTLELGDSALYLCASSLSTGVHVSGYTFGSGTRLTVV.

This sequence joins TRBV20-1 and TRBJ1-1; tentative D call: TRBD1 (5 bases). This CDR3 is 15 amino acids long. V was clipped by 0 bases and J by 3 bases, with 14 bases between them. Looked up from germline, CDR1 is DFQATT and CDR2 is SNEGSKA (reference sequence). CDR3 loop: CSAREGRGVHTEAFF. The CDR3 DNA reads TGCAGTGCTAGAGAGGGTCGAGGGGTGCACACTGAAGCTTTCTTT.

This chain connects TRBV4-1 to TRBJ2-7; D call uncertain. Trimming took 2 bases from V and 3 from J, leaving 11 bases between them. Germline values: CDR1 MGHRA, CDR2 YSYEKL. This CDR3 contains 14 residues. The chain's CDR3 is CASSQTGVNYEQYF. For the CDR3, the DNA is TGCGCCAGCAGCCAAACTGGAGTGAACTACGAGCAGTACTTC.

The J gene is TRBJ2-1, the V gene TRBV5-6; no clear D gene. Germline CDR1 SGHDT, CDR2 YYEEEE. Trimming shortened V by 2 bases and J by 0 bases, and 15 bases separated the two germline ends. The CDR3 has 17 residues. The CDR3 loop reads CASSFRVVSPSYNEQFF. In DNA, the CDR3 is TGTGCCAGCAGCTTTAGGGTCGTGTCTCCCTCCTACAATGAGCAGTTCTTC.

This clonotype was seen only a few times. The genes are TRBV20-1 and TRBJ2-3; 7 bases line up with TRBD1. Germline lookup yields CDR1 DFQATT and CDR2 SNEGSKA (reference sequence). Trimming removed 5 bases from V and 2 bases from J; junction bases left unmatched: 10. The length of the CDR3 is 15 residues. The CDR3: CSAFPPGQLTDTQYF. As DNA, the CDR3 is TGCAGTGCTTTCCCTCCGGGACAGCTCACAGATACGCAGTATTTT.

The V call is TRBV12-3 or TRBV12-4, the J call TRBJ1-5; D remains ambiguous. V lost 6 bases, J lost 5 bases, and 14 bases lay in between. This CDR3 is 14 amino acids long. The CDR3 DNA sequence: TGTGCCAGCAGCCTCAGTGGAGCCCATCAGCCCCAGCATTTT. This translates into CASSLSGAHQPQHF.

The genes are TRBV12-3 or TRBV12-4 and TRBJ1-2, with TRBD1 as a possible D gene (5 bases). CDR3 size: 14 residues. Deletions cut 6 bases from V and 4 bases from J, with 15 bases between. The CDR3 nucleotides read TGTGCCAGCAGGTGCCGGGACTTCTTCTATGGCTACACCTTC. This gives the protein CASRCRDFFYGYTF.

J is TRBJ2-2 and V is TRBV24-1; a weak D match, TRBD1 (6 bases). The CDR3 is 14 residues long. Germline lookup yields CDR1 KGHDR and CDR2 SFDVKD. V was trimmed by 4 bases and J by 6 bases, leaving 11 bases between them. The chain's CDR3 is CATSDTRTAGELFF. The CDR3, as DNA: TGTGCCACCAGTGACACCAGGACAGCCGGGGAGCTGTTTTTT.

The rearrangement links TRBV10-3 to TRBJ1-2; TRBD1 is a possible D gene (5 bases). Trimming cost V 10 bases and J 6 bases, with 24 bases left between them. CDR3 size: 15 residues. Germline CDR1 is ENHRY and CDR2 is SYGVKD. The CDR3 coding sequence is TGTGCCACCCGACTTTGGGAGCAGGGAATAGATGGCTACACCTTC. It encodes CATRLWEQGIDGYTF.

The genes are TRBV10-1 and TRBJ2-1, with 11 bases fitting TRBD2. Germline-derived CDR1 and CDR2 are WNHNN and SYGVQD (reference sequence). With V trimmed by 3 bases and J by 1 base, 11 bases remained unmatched. This CDR3 has 19 residues. CDR3: CASSDYSASGRLSYNEQFF. DNA of the CDR3: TGCGCCAGCAGTGATTATTCGGCTAGCGGGAGGCTATCCTACAATGAGCAGTTCTTC.

To note about this clonotype: Just one base apart from a much larger clone, this may be a read error. The V call is TRBV29-1, the J call TRBJ2-1; 7 bases match TRBD1. This CDR3 contains 12 residues. V trimming: 2 bases; J trimming: 10 bases; junction bases outside the gene matches: 5. Germline-derived CDR1 and CDR2 are SQVTM and ANQGSEA. The CDR3 is CSVEHRGYEQFF. The CDR3 DNA sequence: TGCAGCGTTGAACACAGGGGCTACGAGCAGTTCTTC.

The sample holds a few counts of this clonotype. The rearrangement links TRBV7-9 to TRBJ2-7, with D unclear. Germline loops: CDR1 SEHNR, CDR2 FQNEAQ (reference sequence). Trimming removed 5 bases from V and 5 bases from J, with 7 bases in between. This CDR3 is built from 11 residues. Here the CDR3 reads CASSRADEQYF. The CDR3 DNA is TGTGCCAGCAGCAGGGCGGACGAGCAGTACTTC.

This clonotype was observed a few times. This chain connects TRBV5-1 to TRBJ2-4; 9 nucleotides align to TRBD1. The J call is doubtful: the DNA matches TRBJ2-7 better. CDR1 and CDR2 from the germline V gene are SGHRS and YFSETQ. The CDR3 covers 15 residues. CDR3 in amino acids: CASSVGTGFIYEQYF. The CDR3, as DNA: TGCGCCAGCAGCGTCGGGACAGGGTTTATCTACGAGCAGTACTTC.

The chain carries TRBV5-6 and TRBJ2-7, with TRBD1 matching 7 bases. V was clipped by 0 bases and J by 2 bases; unmatched bases: 5. CDR3 length: 15 amino acids. Germline V gives CDR1 SGHDT, CDR2 YYEEEE. This CDR3 is CASSLAPGQTYEQYF. Here the CDR3 DNA reads TGTGCCAGCAGCTTGGCCCCGGGACAGACCTACGAGCAGTACTTC.

J is TRBJ2-5 and V is TRBV20-1; 7 nucleotides line up with TRBD1. V was pared by 5 bases and J by 0 bases, with 6 bases of the junction left unmatched. This CDR3 region has 14 residues. The germline V gene encodes CDR1 DFQATT and CDR2 SNEGSKA (reference sequence). In nucleotides, the CDR3 is TGCAGTGCTTCCCCGACAGGGTACCAAGAGACCCAGTACTTC. It translates to CSASPTGYQETQYF.

This clonotype was recorded a few times. The chain is built from TRBV7-2 and TRBJ2-7; tentatively, D is TRBD1 (6 bases). The CDR3 has 13 residues. The germline CDR1 and CDR2 sequences are SGHTA and FQGNSA. The V end was cut by 5 bases, the J end by 5 bases, with 13 bases between. In DNA form, the CDR3 reads TGTGCCAGCAGCCCCACCGACAGGCACGAGCAGTACTTC. Residues: CASSPTDRHEQYF. The entire variable domain, with the rest obtained from reference TRBV7-2 and TRBJ2-7, is as follows: GAGVSQSPSNKVTEKGKDVELRCDPISGHTALYWYRQSLGQGLEFLIYFQGNSAPDKSGLPSDRFSAERTGGSVSTLTIQRTQQEDSAVYLCASSPTDRHEQYFGPGTRLTVT.

This clonotype was counted a few times. This chain links TRBV10-3 with TRBJ1-2; D is unresolved. Germline CDR1 ENHRY, CDR2 SYGVKD. The CDR3 covers 11 residues. V was pared by 8 bases and J by 6 bases, with 10 bases between. CDR3 nucleotide sequence: TGTGCCATCTCCAAGCAGGATGGCTACACCTTC. It codes for CAISKQDGYTF.

This clonotype was found once. The chain employs TRBV6-1 and TRBJ2-3; D is possibly TRBD1 (5 bases). This CDR3 is built from 17 residues. Germline V gene data show CDR1 as MNHNS and CDR2 as SASEGT. The germline V and J ends were trimmed by 3 bases and 5 bases, with 21 bases remaining between them. The CDR3 DNA reads as TGTGCCAGCAGTGAGCTTGGGGAAGGGGTCAACAAAGATACGCAGTATTTT. Encoded protein: CASSELGEGVNKDTQYF.

In regard to this clonotype: One end of the junction does not line up with germline, which may come from a read error. V gene TRBV5-1 combines with J gene TRBJ2-3, with TRBD2 matching 8 bases. The CDR3 runs to 13 residues. Germline CDR1 is SGHRS and CDR2 is YFSETQ. CDR3 DNA: TGCGCCGGCAGGCGGCTAGCGGGAGATACGCAGTATTTT. This gives the protein CAGRRLAGDTQYF.

The V and J genes are TRBV20-1 and TRBJ2-3; TRBD2 matches at 7 bases. The CDR3 covers 14 residues. Per germline, CDR1 DFQATT and CDR2 SNEGSKA (reference sequence). The junction had 5 bases not matched to a gene; V was cut back by 1 base and J by 4 bases. CDR3 loop: CSARAGGRADTQYF. The DNA for the CDR3 is TGCAGTGCTAGAGCGGGGGGAAGGGCAGATACGCAGTATTTT.

V gene TRBV12-3 or TRBV12-4 combines with J gene TRBJ2-4; D gene uncertain. The end of the DNA is better explained by TRBJ2-5, so the J call may be wrong. The CDR3 covers 13 residues. The CDR3 loop is CASSLGPPETQYF. As DNA, the CDR3 is TGTGCCAGCAGTTTAGGGCCCCCGGAGACCCAGTACTTC.